The present entry profiles one TCR beta chain with its context. Separate cDNA molecules each had unique molecular identifiers attached to them. One entry per CDR3 protein, called by TCRdb with MiXCR from the 5' RACE reads. The repertoire has around 83,000 distinct CDR3 sequences, roughly 12% of them found once; the top ten carry around 4.8%. This entry comes from a study of early T cells in non-severe SARS-CoV-2 infection. The CDR3 spans 14 residues. Trimming took off 1 base at V and 5 bases at J, with 9 bases between the two ends. The germline CDR1 and CDR2 sequences are SGHTA and FQGTGA. Specimen: whole blood, collected at baseline. This TCR came from an adult who was a healthcare worker with PCR-confirmed SARS-CoV-2 infection or an uninfected control (not recorded which). V and J are TRBV7-3 and TRBJ1-5; D ambiguous. CDR3 nucleotides: TGTGCCAGCAGCTTAATTCTCGCTGATCAGCCCCAGCATTTT. Its protein product is CASSLILADQPQHF.